This paragraph covers one T cell receptor beta chain sequence. The antigen is undetermined. This sample was taken from a study of cytomegalovirus exposure and HLA in healthy donors. Study-wide points: Later genetic work tied a missense DCLRE1C variant to beta-chain V and J trimming. The Asian-associated ancestry cluster reportedly had fewer N-insertions than the approximately 700-donor mean in a later analysis. Earlier analysis yielded a pattern in which most TCR beta V segments were productive about 90% or about 30% of the time.

Amplification used 60 Vbeta primers and 13 Jbeta primers. TCRdb's copy holds only in-frame clones and misses some; the assay was immunoSEQ multiplex PCR. The sample consists of about 220,000 clones, around 80% of them appearing once. Each donor's status was that of a healthy bone marrow donor. The CDR3 is 15 amino acids. Germline V gives CDR1 LGHNT, CDR2 FRNRAP. The V end was cut by 7 bases, the J end by 2 bases, with 12 bases between. The source of this sequence is a man aged 35 to 55 in good health and CMV-seropositive. The sample was PBMCs. The genes are TRBV12-5 and TRBJ2-6; D is uncertain. The CDR3 loop is CASALAVAGANVLTF. For the CDR3, the DNA is TGTGCTAGTGCCTTGGCAGTGGCTGGGGCCAACGTCCTGACTTTC.